The 30 T cell receptor beta chains in this list originate from one sample, sequenced in a study of blood T cell repertoires in COVID-19 (dated by TCRdb to about 2020). The library was built by means of the immunoSEQ multiplex PCR assay. This immuneACCESS table, as held by TCRdb, lists in-frame sequences with V and J called but not all clones. Of the missing ones, under half trace to an unresolved V gene in checked studies; the others have no known cause. Present in this sample are under 250,000 clones, roughly 86% of which were seen just once. The biggest ten clones account for around 4% of the sample. Sequenced input: peripheral blood. The receptors derive from a man in his forties or fifties with acute or convalescent COVID-19.

The V call is TRBV29-1, the J call TRBJ2-7; D may be TRBD2 (5 bases). The V end was cut by 3 bases, the J end by 6 bases, with 15 bases between. The CDR3 totals 13 residues. Germline-derived CDR1 and CDR2 are SQVTM and ANQGSEA. Here the CDR3 reads CSVDIRGYSEQYF. The CDR3 coding sequence is TGCAGCGTTGATATTCGGGGTTACTCCGAGCAGTACTTC.

The V and J genes are TRBV6-5 and TRBJ2-7; 7 bases match TRBD1. Unmatched junction bases numbered 5, after V lost 6 bases and J lost 0 bases. The CDR3 contains 14 residues. The germline V gene has CDR1 MNHEY and CDR2 SVGAGI. As DNA, the CDR3 is TGTGCCAGCAGCGGACAGGTATACTCCTACGAGCAGTACTTC. This sequence encodes CASSGQVYSYEQYF.

The V and J genes are TRBV27 and TRBJ2-7, with TRBD2 as a possible D gene (6 bases). The CDR3 consists of 14 residues. Looked up from germline, CDR1 is MNHEY and CDR2 is SMNVEV (reference sequence). V was shortened by 1 base and J by 4 bases, with 11 bases between the two germline ends. The CDR3 DNA is TGTGCCAGCAGTTTATATCCCGGGACTTACGAGCAGTACTTC. Translating gives CASSLYPGTYEQYF.

The chain has TRBV6-5 and TRBJ2-6; 7 bases map to TRBD1. This CDR3 is built from 16 residues. Germline V gives CDR1 MNHEY, CDR2 SVGAGI. Trimming cost V 2 bases and J 2 bases; bases outside gene matches: 3. CDR3 in amino acids: CASSYEGATGANVLTF. CDR3 nucleotides: TGTGCCAGCAGTTACGAGGGGGCGACTGGGGCCAACGTCCTGACTTTC.

This clone was recorded a few times. The chain employs TRBV21-1 and TRBJ1-2; TRBD1 is taken as the D call from the table, unchecked against the DNA. TRBV21-1 is a listed pseudogene. The CDR3 runs to 16 residues. The CDR3 sequence is CASSKGGTATNYGYTF. The CDR3 DNA reads TGTGCCAGCAGCAAAGGGGGGACAGCCACTAACTATGGCTACACCTTC.

The V call is TRBV7-9, the J call TRBJ2-7; a weak D match, TRBD2 (6 bases). Germline V gene data show CDR1 as SEHNR and CDR2 as FQNEAQ (reference sequence). The CDR3 sequence is 14 residues long. The V end lost 0 bases, the J end lost 6 bases, and 12 bases lay between the germline ends. The CDR3 region has the DNA TGTGCCAGCAGCTTAGCGCCGACTAGGGGCGAGCAGTACTTC. It codes for CASSLAPTRGEQYF.

This chain joins TRBV11-2 and TRBJ1-1, with 8 nucleotides matching TRBD1. The V gene end was trimmed by 3 bases and the J gene end by 5 bases; junction bases not matched to a gene: 5. Germline lookup yields CDR1 SGHAT and CDR2 FQNNGV. The CDR3 length is 14 residues. CDR3 region: CASSFDRGVTEAFF. The CDR3 bases are TGTGCCAGCAGCTTCGACAGGGGAGTTACTGAAGCTTTCTTT.

The V call is TRBV7-9, the J call TRBJ2-3, with D possibly TRBD1 on 6 matching bases. Germline-derived CDR1 and CDR2 are SEHNR and FQNEAQ (reference sequence). V lost 5 bases and J lost 4, with 13 bases in between. The CDR3 sequence is 14 residues long. The CDR3 protein is CASSLSQGPDTQYF. In nucleotides, the CDR3 is TGTGCCAGCAGCCTGTCACAGGGACCAGATACGCAGTATTTT.

The chain uses TRBV15 and TRBJ2-5; 13 nucleotides align to TRBD2. Trimming took 2 bases from V and 2 from J; bases not matched to a gene: 2. CDR3 length: 16 amino acids. Germline lookup yields CDR1 LNHNV and CDR2 YYDKDF (reference sequence). CDR3 region: CATSRKLAGGQETQYF. CDR3 DNA: TGTGCCACCAGCAGAAAACTAGCGGGGGGGCAAGAGACCCAGTACTTC.

This rearrangement joins TRBV20-1 to TRBJ2-5; tentatively, D is TRBD2 (5 bases). The V end was cut by 1 base, the J end by 5 bases, with 5 bases between. Germline CDR1 is DFQATT and CDR2 is SNEGSKA (reference sequence). The CDR3 sequence is 11 residues long. For the CDR3, the DNA is TGCAGTGCTAGAGCGGGGGAGACCCAGTACTTC. This sequence encodes CSARAGETQYF.

For the CDR3, the DNA is TGTGCCAGCAGCTTGGTCTCTGAAGCTTTCTTT. Encoded protein: CASSLVSEAFF. J is TRBJ1-1 and V is TRBV5-8, with D unresolved. Germline lookup yields CDR1 SGHTS and CDR2 YDEGEE. The CDR3 runs to 11 residues. The V end lost 0 bases, the J end lost 6 bases, and 3 bases lay between the germline ends.

The CDR3 coding sequence is TGTGCCAGCAGCTTAAGACTAGCGGGAACTAATGAGCAGTTCTTC. It specifies CASSLRLAGTNEQFF. The chain has TRBV7-2 and TRBJ2-1, with TRBD2 matching 11 bases. CDR3 length: 15 residues. Trimming removed 2 bases from V and 7 bases from J; junction bases left unmatched: 4. Germline CDR1 reads SGHTA; CDR2 reads FQGNSA.

The chain recombines TRBV14 with TRBJ2-7, with TRBD2 matching 8 bases. Germline V gene data show CDR1 as SGHDN and CDR2 as FVKESK. The J segment lost 7 bases and the V segment lost 1 base, leaving 6 bases of the junction unmatched. This CDR3 has 14 amino acids. The CDR3 region is CASSQAISGTEQYF. CDR3 sequence (DNA): TGTGCCAGCAGCCAAGCCATTAGCGGGACGGAGCAGTACTTC.

The chain links TRBV27 to TRBJ2-7, with 7 bases aligning to TRBD1. The J segment lost 2 bases and the V segment lost 6 bases, leaving 10 bases of the junction unmatched. The CDR3 spans 15 residues. Germline CDR1 reads MNHEY; CDR2 reads SMNVEV (reference sequence). The CDR3 DNA sequence: TGTGCCAGCAGGCTAACCGGGACAGCGCCCTACGAGCAGTACTTC. Its translation is CASRLTGTAPYEQYF.

In this sample, this clone turned up once. The gene calls are TRBV27 and TRBJ1-2; D call uncertain. The length of the CDR3 is 13 residues. Germline V gene lookup returns CDR1 MNHEY and CDR2 SMNVEV (reference sequence). V lost 5 bases, J lost 4 bases, and 11 bases lay in between. The CDR3 DNA follows: TGTGCCAGCAGTCCCAACAGTCCCTATGGCTACACCTTC. It codes for CASSPNSPYGYTF.

This sequence joins TRBV30 and TRBJ1-6; TRBD1 might be the D (6 bases). Per germline, CDR1 GTSNPN and CDR2 SVGIG (reference sequence). The CDR3 extends over 14 amino acids. V gave up 4 bases and J gave up 5 bases, with 12 bases separating them. The CDR3 DNA reads TGTGCCTGGATGAGACAGGCGAATAATTCACCCCTCCACTTT. Its protein product is CAWMRQANNSPLHF.

This clone was observed a single time. The chain combines TRBV27 with TRBJ2-1; 8 positions agree with TRBD2. Germline CDR1 MNHEY, CDR2 SMNVEV (reference sequence). The CDR3 extends over 17 amino acids. Trimming cost V 5 bases and J 0 bases; bases outside gene matches: 9. CDR3 sequence: CASSPRTSRSSYNEQFF. The CDR3 region has the DNA TGTGCCAGCAGTCCTCGGACTAGCAGAAGCTCCTACAATGAGCAGTTCTTC.

As for this clone: No DNA is shown, since the ends of the CDR3 on it are uncertain; the CDR3 is the one TCRdb lists. The genes are TRBV7-2 and TRBJ1-2; the table names TRBD1, a call not compared with the DNA. CDR1 SGHTA and CDR2 FQGNSA come from the germline V gene. The CDR3 adds up to 13 amino acids, both ends counted. CDR3 sequence: CASSFGQGYGYTF.

The V and J genes are TRBV29-1 and TRBJ1-5, with 7 bases fitting TRBD1. The CDR3 length is 13 residues. V lost 8 bases to trimming and J lost 4 bases; unmatched junction nucleotides: 8. CDR1 is SQVTM, CDR2 ANQGSEA, per germline. CDR3 amino acids: CSITQGMNQPQHF. The CDR3, as DNA: TGCAGCATTACACAGGGGATGAATCAGCCCCAGCATTTT.

This clone was seen just once. This chain uses TRBV24-1 with TRBJ2-1; 9 bases are a match to TRBD2. Germline V gene lookup returns CDR1 KGHDR and CDR2 SFDVKD. This CDR3 has 16 residues. V gave up 5 bases and J gave up 9 bases; unmatched junction bases: 13. CDR3 coding DNA: TGTGCCACCAGTGTAAAGGGTAGCGGGAGTCTTGGTGAGCAGTTCTTC. Translated, it gives CATSVKGSGSLGEQFF.

The chain employs TRBV5-1 and TRBJ1-1, with 7 bases that match TRBD1. Germline CDR1 SGHRS, CDR2 YFSETQ. The trim removed 3 bases at V and 4 bases at J, leaving 6 bases unmatched. This CDR3 comprises 14 residues. The CDR3, as DNA: TGCGCCAGCAGCTCCGGACAGGCTTTCACTGAAGCTTTCTTT. Translating it yields CASSSGQAFTEAFF.

V is TRBV11-1 and J is TRBJ1-1; TRBD1 matches at 7 bases. This CDR3 has 15 residues. CDR1 is SGHAT, CDR2 FQDESV, per germline (reference sequence). The V and J ends lost 5 bases and 7 bases, in that order; junction bases with no gene match: 13. The CDR3 nucleotides read TGTGCCAGCAGCCACCGACAGGGCCTCTCGAATGAAGCTTTCTTT. This codes for CASSHRQGLSNEAFF.

V is TRBV30 and J is TRBJ1-1; maybe TRBD1 (5 bases). CDR3 length: 12 residues. The V end was cut by 4 bases, the J end by 2 bases, with 8 bases between. Germline V gene lookup returns CDR1 GTSNPN and CDR2 SVGIG (reference sequence). The CDR3 is CAWIRVNTEAFF. CDR3 in DNA: TGTGCCTGGATCAGGGTAAACACTGAAGCTTTCTTT.

The rearrangement uses TRBV5-1 and TRBJ2-1; D might be TRBD1 (5 bases). This CDR3 comprises 16 residues. Trimming stripped 0 bases from V and 0 bases from J, with 10 bases between. The germline gives CDR1 SGHRS, CDR2 YFSETQ. The CDR3 region has the DNA TGCGCCAGCAGCTTGGGGACATTCAGCTCCTACAATGAGCAGTTCTTC. Protein: CASSLGTFSSYNEQFF.

The rearrangement joins TRBV9 to TRBJ2-3; TRBD1 matches at 7 bases. J lost 4 bases, V lost 3 bases, and 11 bases had no gene match. The CDR3 is made up of 16 amino acids. Germline V lookup: CDR1 SGDLS, CDR2 YYNGEE. The CDR3 here is CASSGFTGVGPDTQYF. In DNA form, the CDR3 reads TGTGCCAGCAGCGGGTTTACAGGGGTCGGCCCAGATACGCAGTATTTT.

The rearrangement joins TRBV5-1 to TRBJ2-7, with 8 positions matching TRBD2. The CDR3 covers 15 residues. Trimming removed 0 bases from V and 2 bases from J; junction bases left unmatched: 4. Per germline, CDR1 SGHRS and CDR2 YFSETQ. CDR3 coding DNA: TGCGCCAGCAGCTTGGAGCCGGGAGGGCCCTACGAGCAGTACTTC. Its translation: CASSLEPGGPYEQYF.

The chain is built from TRBV28 and TRBJ1-5, with TRBD1 matching over 10 bases. This CDR3 has 16 amino acids. J lost 4 bases, V lost 6 bases, and 9 bases had no gene match. Germline V gene lookup returns CDR1 MDHEN and CDR2 SYDVKM. The CDR3: CASRPPRTGGNQPQHF. The CDR3 DNA sequence: TGTGCCAGCAGACCGCCCCGGACAGGGGGAAATCAGCCCCAGCATTTT. Using reference TRBV28 and TRBJ1-5 for the parts outside the CDR3, the full variable domain is DVKVTQSSRYLVKRTGEKVFLECVQDMDHENMFWYRQDPGLGLRLIYFSYDVKMKEKGDIPEGYSVSREKKERFSLILESASTNQTSMYLCASRPPRTGGNQPQHFGDGTRLSIL.

This chain links TRBV6-2 or TRBV6-3 with TRBJ1-5, with 8 bases fitting TRBD1. The CDR3 extends over 17 amino acids. Germline trimming cut 1 base from V and 5 bases from J; bases unmatched to any gene: 10. In germline, CDR1 is MNHEY, CDR2 SVGEGT. Written as DNA, the CDR3 is TGTGCCAGCAGTTACTACCCCGACAGGGGATCCTATCAGCCCCAGCATTTT. Protein: CASSYYPDRGSYQPQHF.

For the CDR3, the DNA is TGTGCCAGCAGCTGTTTGGGGGCGAAAAATTCACCCCTCCACTTT. It yields the protein CASSCLGAKNSPLHF. This chain joins TRBV21-1 and TRBJ1-6; TRBD1 reflects the table's D call only, with no check against the DNA. TRBV21-1 has pseudogene status. The CDR3 runs to 15 residues.

The CDR3, as DNA: TGCGCCAGCAGCGATATGGACAGGTACTCTGGGGCCAACGTCCTGACTTTC. Its translation: CASSDMDRYSGANVLTF. The genes are TRBV5-1 and TRBJ2-6; the match to TRBD1 covers 7 bases. This CDR3 contains 17 residues. V was clipped by 4 bases and J by 0 bases; unmatched bases: 7. Germline V gives CDR1 SGHRS, CDR2 YFSETQ.